The rows below give T cell receptor beta chains drawn from one sample of a study of blood T cell repertoires in COVID-19. Generated by immunoSEQ multiplex PCR, the TCRdb table keeps only in-frame clones and is missing some. The data contain about 110,000 clones, roughly four fifths of them singletons. Sequenced sample: peripheral blood. These receptors were collected from a man at least 80 years old with COVID-19, enrolled during active disease. CDR3s include the opening cysteine and the closing phenylalanine or tryptophan. The order of the fields is J gene, clone size, V gene, D gene, CDR3 protein, CDR3 DNA. D genes are given only for firm matches. Size is omitted from some rows. Given values are once, few, many or a class for expanded clones.

>TRBJ1-1|once|TRBV28|.
CASSSKRVETGGTEAFF
TGTGCCAGCAGTTCTAAACGGGTTGAAACGGGTGGCACTGAAGCTTTCTTT
>TRBJ2-2|.|TRBV11-1|.
CASSLGGPANTGELFF
TGTGCCAGCAGCTTGGGGGGGCCCGCGAACACCGGGGAGCTGTTTTTT
>TRBJ1-6|.|TRBV28|.
CASSLWQVDNSPLHF
TGTGCCAGCAGTTTGTGGCAGGTAGATAATTCACCCCTCCACTTT
>TRBJ1-4|.|TRBV30|.
CAWASRGMGEKLFF
TGTGCCTGGGCCTCAAGGGGAATGGGTGAAAAACTGTTTTTT
>TRBJ2-1|.|TRBV19|TRBD2
CASSPRWGGSYNEQFF
TGTGCCAGTAGTCCCCGATGGGGGGGCTCCTACAATGAGCAGTTCTTC
>TRBJ2-3|.|TRBV9|TRBD1
CASSFRDRPTDTQYF
TGTGCCAGCAGCTTCAGGGACAGGCCCACAGATACGCAGTATTTT
>TRBJ2-1|.|TRBV7-9|TRBD1
CASSLGTGGGLALNEQFF
TGTGCCAGCAGCTTAGGGACAGGGGGCGGACTAGCATTAAATGAGCAGTTCTTC
>TRBJ2-1|.|TRBV3-1/TRBV3-2|TRBD2
CASSQESGAEQFF
TGTGCCAGCAGCCAAGAGAGCGGGGCTGAGCAGTTCTTC
>TRBJ2-1|.|TRBV29-1|TRBD2
CSVSLAGVQNEQFF
TGCAGCGTATCTCTAGCGGGAGTACAGAATGAGCAGTTCTTC
>TRBJ2-3|few|TRBV4-1|TRBD2
CASSSQREVTDTQYF
TGCGCCAGCAGCTCGCAGCGGGAGGTCACAGATACGCAGTATTTT
>TRBJ1-4|.|TRBV7-6|.
CASSLGVWESGEKLFF
TGTGCCAGCAGCTTAGGAGTGTGGGAGTCGGGGGAAAAACTGTTTTTT
>TRBJ1-3|.|TRBV6-5|.
CASSYNRDSGNTIYF
TGTGCCAGCAGTTATAACCGGGACTCTGGAAACACCATATATTTT
>TRBJ2-7|many|TRBV7-8|.
CASMGSPEQEYF
TGTGCCAGCATGGGTAGTCCCGAGCAGGAGTACTTC
>TRBJ2-7|.|TRBV24-1|TRBD2
CATSGPGTSVDEQYF
TGTGCCACCAGTGGTCCCGGGACTAGCGTGGACGAGCAGTACTTC
>TRBJ1-5|.|TRBV7-9|TRBD1
CASSLARGQGPNQPQHF
TGTGCCAGCAGCTTAGCTAGGGGACAGGGTCCCAATCAGCCCCAGCATTTT
>TRBJ1-2|few|TRBV5-1|.
CASSSNGGYTF
TGCGCCAGCAGTTCCAACGGGGGCTACACCTTC
>TRBJ1-1|.|TRBV28|.
CASSFDRLATEAFF
TGTGCCAGCAGTTTCGATCGCCTGGCCACTGAAGCTTTCTTT
>TRBJ2-5|.|TRBV7-9|.
CASSLSLPRETQYF
TGTGCCAGCAGCTTATCCCTACCTAGGGAGACCCAGTACTTC
>TRBJ1-4|.|TRBV7-9|.
CASSLFLATNEKLFF
TGTGCCAGCAGCTTGTTCTTAGCAACTAATGAAAAACTGTTTTTT
>TRBJ1-1|.|TRBV18|TRBD1
CASSFNGPGQGVSEAFF
TGTGCCAGCTCATTCAACGGACCGGGACAGGGGGTCTCTGAAGCTTTCTTT
>TRBJ1-2|few|TRBV6-5|TRBD1
CASSYMGQGFYYGYTF
TGTGCCAGCAGTTACATGGGACAGGGCTTTTACTATGGCTACACCTTC
>TRBJ2-7|.|TRBV19|.
CASRRRTGDSYEQYF
TGTGCCAGTAGGAGACGGACTGGCGATTCCTACGAGCAGTACTTC
>TRBJ1-1|.|TRBV5-4|.
CASSLDSVNTEAFF
TGTGCCAGCAGCTTGGACTCGGTTAACACTGAAGCTTTCTTT
>TRBJ1-4|.|TRBV12-3/TRBV12-4|.
CASSFLQNEKLFF
TGTGCCAGCAGTTTCCTTCAGAATGAAAAACTGTTTTTT
>TRBJ2-4|.|TRBV7-2|.
CASSPSRLAKNIQYF
TGTGCCAGCAGCCCTTCCCGGTTAGCCAAAAACATTCAGTACTTC
>TRBJ2-5|.|TRBV29-1|TRBD2
CSVDGLADQETQYF
TGCAGCGTTGACGGACTAGCGGACCAAGAGACCCAGTACTTC
>TRBJ2-3|once|TRBV30|.
CAFRGVFTTDTQYF
TGTGCCTTCAGGGGGGTCTTCACCACAGATACGCAGTATTTT
>TRBJ2-7|.|TRBV27|.
CASSSRTTYEQYF
TGTGCCAGCAGTTCCCGAACTACCTACGAGCAGTACTTC
>TRBJ2-4|.|TRBV19|TRBD2
CASSIEGGRKGDKNIQYF
TGTGCCAGTAGTATAGAGGGGGGGAGAAAAGGTGACAAAAACATTCAGTACTTC
>TRBJ1-5|.|TRBV11-2|TRBD1
CASSIDRGGNQPQHF
TGTGCCAGCAGCATCGACAGGGGGGGCAATCAGCCCCAGCATTTT
>TRBJ2-5|.|TRBV7-7|TRBD2
CASSSAGGYQETQYF
TGTGCTAGCAGCTCGGCGGGAGGGTACCAAGAGACCCAGTACTTC
>TRBJ2-7|once|TRBV7-9|TRBD1
CASSLRRTGFSYEQYF
TGTGCCAGCAGCTTGAGGCGGACAGGTTTCAGCTACGAGCAGTACTTC
>TRBJ2-7|few|TRBV5-4|TRBD2
CASSRRGLAGVRGHEQYF
TGTGCCAGCAGCCGTAGAGGACTAGCGGGAGTCCGTGGGCACGAGCAGTACTTC
>TRBJ2-1|many|TRBV3-1/TRBV3-2|.
CASSPIGGREEQFF
TGTGCCAGCAGCCCAATCGGGGGGCGGGAAGAGCAGTTCTTC
>TRBJ1-2|.|TRBV4-3|TRBD1
CASSQETTGGGGGYTF
TGCGCCAGCAGCCAAGAGACAACAGGGGGCGGAGGTGGCTACACCTTC
>TRBJ1-5|once|TRBV28|.
CASRSQGPGSNQPQHF
TGTGCCAGCAGGTCACAGGGCCCTGGAAGCAATCAGCCCCAGCATTTT
>TRBJ2-3|.|TRBV19|TRBD2
CASSKGTSEYSQYF
TGTGCCAGTAGTAAGGGGACTAGCGAGTATTCGCAGTATTTT
>TRBJ1-5|.|TRBV15|TRBD1
CATSRGQGYNQPQHF
TGTGCCACCAGTAGGGGACAGGGCTACAATCAGCCCCAGCATTTT
>TRBJ2-7|.|TRBV2|.
CASSDVRLRDEQYF
TGTGCCAGCAGTGACGTGAGACTAAGGGACGAGCAGTACTTC
>TRBJ1-4|once|TRBV2|.
CASTPRGATNEKLFF
TGTGCCAGCACCCCCCGAGGTGCAACTAATGAAAAACTGTTTTTT
>TRBJ2-3|.|TRBV5-1|TRBD1
CASTLQGASTDTQYF
TGCGCCAGCACCCTACAGGGGGCGAGCACAGATACGCAGTATTTT
>TRBJ1-4|.|TRBV7-9|.
CASSLYGTRNEKLFF
TGTGCCAGCAGCTTATATGGGACAAGGAATGAAAAACTGTTTTTT
>TRBJ2-5|few|TRBV24-1|TRBD1
CATSDSAGTGKGETQYF
TGTGCCACCAGTGACTCCGCCGGGACAGGGAAGGGAGAGACCCAGTACTTC
>TRBJ1-2|once|TRBV30|.
CAWSKTVNYGYTF
TGTGCCTGGAGTAAAACAGTTAACTATGGCTACACCTTC